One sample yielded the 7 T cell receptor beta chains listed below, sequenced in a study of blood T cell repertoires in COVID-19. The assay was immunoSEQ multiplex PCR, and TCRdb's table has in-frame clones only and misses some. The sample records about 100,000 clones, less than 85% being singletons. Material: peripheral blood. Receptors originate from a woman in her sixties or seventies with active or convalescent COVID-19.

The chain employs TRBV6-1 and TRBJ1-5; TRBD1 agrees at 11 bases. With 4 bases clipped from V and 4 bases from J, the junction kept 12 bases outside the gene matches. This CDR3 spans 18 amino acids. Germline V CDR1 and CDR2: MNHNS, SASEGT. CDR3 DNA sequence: TGTGCCAGCAGTGCCCCCTCCGGGACAGGGGGGGGGAATCAGCCCCAGCATTTT. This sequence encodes CASSAPSGTGGGNQPQHF.

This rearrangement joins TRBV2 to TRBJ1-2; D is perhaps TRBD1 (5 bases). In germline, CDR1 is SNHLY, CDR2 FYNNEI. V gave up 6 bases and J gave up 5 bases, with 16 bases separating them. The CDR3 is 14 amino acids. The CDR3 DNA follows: TGTGCCAGCAGGCCAGATATCGGGGGATATGGCTACACCTTC. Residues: CASRPDIGGYGYTF.

The CDR3 DNA sequence: TGTGCCTGGAGTGTAGTGACTCTGCGCGTCAGTACCCGTGGTACGCAGTATTTT. As protein: CAWSVVTLRVSTRGTQYF. The chain carries TRBV30 and TRBJ2-3; no definite D call. The CDR3 runs 18 residues. V gave up 0 bases and J gave up 8 bases, with 27 bases separating them. CDR1 and CDR2 (germline): GTSNPN, SVGIG (reference sequence).

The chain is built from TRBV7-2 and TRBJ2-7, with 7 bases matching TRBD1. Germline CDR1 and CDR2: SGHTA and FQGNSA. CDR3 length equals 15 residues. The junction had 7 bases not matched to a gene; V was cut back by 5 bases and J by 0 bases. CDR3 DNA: TGTGCCAGCAGCCCCGACAGGGCCAGCTCCTACGAGCAGTACTTC. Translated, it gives CASSPDRASSYEQYF.

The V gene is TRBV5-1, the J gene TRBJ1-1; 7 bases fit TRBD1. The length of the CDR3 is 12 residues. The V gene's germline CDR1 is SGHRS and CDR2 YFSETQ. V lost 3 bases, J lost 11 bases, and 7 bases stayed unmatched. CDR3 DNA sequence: TGCGCCAGCAGCTCGACAGGGATGGGGGCTTTCTTT. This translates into CASSSTGMGAFF.

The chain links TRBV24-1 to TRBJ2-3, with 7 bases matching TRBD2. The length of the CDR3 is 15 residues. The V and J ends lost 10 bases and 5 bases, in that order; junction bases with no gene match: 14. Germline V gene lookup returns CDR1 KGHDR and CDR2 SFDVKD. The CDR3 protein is CATTAGGSVGDTQYF. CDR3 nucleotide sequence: TGTGCCACGACGGCAGGCGGGAGTGTCGGAGATACGCAGTATTTT.

The CDR3: CASSGLWGGYNEQFF. Here the CDR3 DNA reads TGTGCCAGCAGTGGGTTGTGGGGGGGGTACAATGAGCAGTTCTTC. The rearrangement links TRBV6-6 to TRBJ2-1, with 7 bases lining up with TRBD2. The length of the CDR3 is 15 residues. V lost 5 bases to trimming and J lost 4 bases; unmatched junction nucleotides: 8. Germline-derived CDR1 and CDR2 are MNHNY and SVGAGI (reference sequence).